A single T cell receptor beta chain is shown here with its context. This entry is derived from a study of Ad26.COV2.S vaccination and SARS-CoV-2 variants. Clones were sequenced by immunoSEQ multiplex PCR, and TCRdb holds only the in-frame ones, with some missing. This table has about 87,000 clones, roughly 84% appearing once. The sequence was collected from a human donor who had recovered from COVID-19. The sample in question was peripheral blood, obtained after recovery from COVID-19.

The CDR3 DNA is TGTGCCAGCAGCTTAGGTCAGCCCTACGAGCAGTACTTC. Its translation is CASSLGQPYEQYF. The chain uses TRBV11-2 and TRBJ2-7; no clear D gene. The germline CDR1 and CDR2 sequences are SGHAT and FQNNGV. V was clipped by 1 base and J by 2 bases, with 6 bases between them. CDR3 length: 13 residues.